This T cell receptor beta chain was sequenced during a study of T cells in Graves' hyperthyroidism and ophthalmopathy. Study-wide context: Peripheral blood samples were taken at initial diagnosis, prior to any treatment.

Amplification of TCR beta CDR3 regions was performed using RNA transcripts as template. First-round RT-PCR of the TCR CDR3 relied on the HTBI primer set. TCRdb reanalysed the multiplex PCR reads using MiXCR and keeps one entry per CDR3 protein. The sample contains 500,000 or so distinct CDR3 sequences, roughly 16% of which appear only once. Clinical symptoms, serum thyroxine, TRAb, thyroid ultrasound and orbital computed tomography informed diagnoses. This clonotype was found many times. Sequenced: blood. This receptor was obtained from a woman under 40 with Graves' ophthalmopathy.

The CDR3 region has the DNA TGTGCCAGCAGCACGAACTTACAGGGAGGAGAGACCCAGTACTTC. This encodes CASSTNLQGGETQYF. This sequence joins TRBV7-2 and TRBJ2-5; D assignment may be TRBD1 or TRBD2 (6 bases each). Germline CDR1 reads SGHTA; CDR2 reads FQGNSA. The CDR3 is made up of 15 amino acids. Trimming removed 5 bases at V and 4 bases at J, with 17 bases between.